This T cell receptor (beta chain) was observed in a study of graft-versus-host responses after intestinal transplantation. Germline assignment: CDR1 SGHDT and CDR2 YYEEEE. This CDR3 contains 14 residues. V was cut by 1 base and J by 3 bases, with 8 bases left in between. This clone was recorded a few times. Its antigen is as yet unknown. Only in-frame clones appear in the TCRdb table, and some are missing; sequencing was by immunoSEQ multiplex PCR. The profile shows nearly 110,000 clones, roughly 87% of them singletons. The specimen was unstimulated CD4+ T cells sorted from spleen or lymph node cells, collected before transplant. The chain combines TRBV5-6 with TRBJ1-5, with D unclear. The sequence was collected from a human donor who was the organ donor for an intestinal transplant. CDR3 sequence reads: CASSLFDSNQPQHF. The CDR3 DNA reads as TGTGCCAGCAGCTTGTTCGACTCCAATCAGCCCCAGCATTTT.